This is a list of T cell receptor beta chains from one sample in a study of T cell changes during pregnancy in multiple sclerosis. TCRdb's table, derived via immunoSEQ multiplex PCR, lists solely in-frame clones and lacks some. The table lists some 38,000 clones, 94% of them singletons. The sample consisted of CD4+ T cells from peripheral blood mononuclear cells, taken in the second trimester of pregnancy. These receptors came from a female donor with multiple sclerosis, enrolled in a pregnancy study. Both conserved end residues are part of each CDR3. The order of the fields is clone size, J gene, D gene, V gene, CDR3 DNA, CDR3 protein. D genes are given only for firm matches. The size entry is marked missing in some rows and otherwise reads once, few, many or a size class.

.,TRBJ2-3,TRBD2,TRBV7-6,TGTGCCAGCAGCTTACTAGCGGGACAAGCCACAGATACGCAGTATTTT,CASSLLAGQATDTQYF
.,TRBJ2-2,.,TRBV7-2,TGTGCCAGCAGCCCTAAAAACACCGGGGAGCTGTTTTTT,CASSPKNTGELFF
.,TRBJ1-2,TRBD1,TRBV28,TGTGCCACCCCCGGGACAGGGGACAGCTATGGCTACACCTTC,CATPGTGDSYGYTF
once,TRBJ1-4,TRBD1,TRBV10-3,TGTGCCATCAGTGGGGGACAGGGTGGCGAAAAACTGTTTTTT,CAISGGQGGEKLFF
.,TRBJ1-1,.,TRBV5-1,TGCGCCAGCAGCTTAGGAGACGCCGGTCACCTGAACACTGAAGCTTTCTTT,CASSLGDAGHLNTEAFF
.,TRBJ2-6,TRBD1,TRBV18,TGTGCCAGCTCACCACCCGGGACAGGAGTCTCTGGGGCCAACGTCCTGACTTTC,CASSPPGTGVSGANVLTF
.,TRBJ2-1,TRBD1,TRBV27,TGTGCCAGCAGTTCCACAGGGGGCTCCTACAATGAGCAGTTCTTC,CASSSTGGSYNEQFF
.,TRBJ1-2,.,TRBV4-3,TGCGCCAGCAGCCAAGGGAGATGGAGATATGGCTACACCTTC,CASSQGRWRYGYTF
.,TRBJ1-1,.,TRBV29-1,TGCAGCGTTTTAGGGGGGGCCGCTGAAGCTTTCTTT,CSVLGGAAEAFF
once,TRBJ1-5,TRBD1,TRBV7-9,TGTGCCAGCAGCCGGACAGGGAATCAGCCCCAGCATTTT,CASSRTGNQPQHF
.,TRBJ2-2,.,TRBV7-3,TGTGCCAGCAGCTTAGATCCAGGGGCTGCGGGCACCGGGGAGCTGTTTTTT,CASSLDPGAAGTGELFF
.,TRBJ1-2,TRBD1,TRBV18,TGTGCCAGCTCACACCGGACAGGGGAACACAACTATGGCTACACCTTC,CASSHRTGEHNYGYTF
.,TRBJ1-5,.,TRBV27,TGTGCCAGCAATCCAACCCGAGGAGCTTTCAATCAGCCCCAGCATTTT,CASNPTRGAFNQPQHF
.,TRBJ2-5,TRBD2,TRBV7-2,TGTGCCAGCAGCTTAAAGCTAGCGGGGGCGGGAGTGGAGACCCAGTACTTC,CASSLKLAGAGVETQYF
.,TRBJ2-3,.,TRBV18,TGTGCCAGCTCCTCCGTTACAGATACGCAGTATTTT,CASSSVTDTQYF
once,TRBJ1-4,TRBD1,TRBV5-1,TGCGCCAGCAGCTCCGGGGGGACAGGGGAAGAAAAACTGTTTTTT,CASSSGGTGEEKLFF
.,TRBJ1-1,.,TRBV7-3,TGTGCCAGCAGCTTGGGGCGGCCCATGAACACTGAAGCTTTCTTT,CASSLGRPMNTEAFF
.,TRBJ2-7,TRBD2,TRBV7-8,TGTGCCAGCAGTGCCGGGACTAGCGGGACATCGGGGCAGTACTTC,CASSAGTSGTSGQYF
.,TRBJ1-2,.,TRBV28,TGTGCCAGCATCGCCAGATCCTCTAACTATGGCTACACCTTC,CASIARSSNYGYTF